This T cell receptor beta chain was sequenced during a study of vaccination effects on CD4 cells after COVID-19. About this clone: The antigen remains unidentified.

This CDR3 spans 17 amino acids. V was clipped by 2 bases and J by 6 bases; unmatched bases: 7. Germline V gene data show CDR1 as SEHNR and CDR2 as FQNEAQ (reference sequence). Generated by immunoSEQ multiplex PCR, the TCRdb table keeps only in-frame clones and is missing some. The data contain tens of thousands of clones, about 75% of them singletons. CD4+ T cells specific for antigen were expanded with viral peptide pools by the ViraFEST assay before sequencing. Following an approximately eleven-day culture, CD4+ T cells were purified. Vaccinated participants had no history of SARS-CoV-2 infection and tested negative for nucleocapsid antibodies.

The V gene is TRBV7-9, the J gene TRBJ2-2; 12 bases map to TRBD2. Sequencing used CD4+ T cells from PBMCs cultured with HCoV-NL63 spike peptides, obtained before COVID-19 vaccination. The origin of this receptor is a human donor who received a COVID-19 vaccine. Here the CDR3 DNA reads TGTGCCAGCAGCTTACACGTGGGACTAGCGGGTGCCGGGGAGCTGTTTTTT. Protein product: CASSLHVGLAGAGELFF.